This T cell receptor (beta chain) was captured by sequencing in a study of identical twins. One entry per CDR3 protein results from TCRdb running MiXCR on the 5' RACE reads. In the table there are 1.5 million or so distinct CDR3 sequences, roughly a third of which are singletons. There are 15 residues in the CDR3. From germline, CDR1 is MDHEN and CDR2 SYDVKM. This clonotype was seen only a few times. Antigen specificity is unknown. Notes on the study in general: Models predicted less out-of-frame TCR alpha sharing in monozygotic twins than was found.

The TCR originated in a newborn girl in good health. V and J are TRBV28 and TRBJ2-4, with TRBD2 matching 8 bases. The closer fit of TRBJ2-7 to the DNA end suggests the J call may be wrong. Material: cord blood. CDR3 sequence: CASTPGREDPYEQYF. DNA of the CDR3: TGTGCCAGCACCCCAGGGCGGGAGGACCCCTACGAGCAGTACTTC.